These 28 T cell receptor beta chains originate from one sample sequenced in a study of T cells in Graves' hyperthyroidism and ophthalmopathy (dated by TCRdb to about 2019). The library was produced with multiplex PCR. Sequencing used an Illumina HiSeq 2000. The TCR beta CDR3 regions were amplified from the RNA transcripts. For the first round of RT-PCR on the TCR CDR3, the HTBI primer set was used together with the Qiagen OneStep RT-PCR kit. TCRdb applied fastp at Q25 and MiXCR to the public reads, then kept only in-frame beta chains. Each entry is one CDR3 protein sequence, shown with its most common DNA and genes. This sample is represented by almost 350,000 distinct CDR3 sequences; 18% of them were singletons. The ten biggest clones cover less than 20% of the sample. Sequencing was carried out using blood. These receptors all come from a woman in her thirties or forties with Graves' ophthalmopathy.

This clonotype came up many times. The chain couples TRBV11-3 to TRBJ2-5; 7 bases match TRBD1. This CDR3 spans 15 amino acids. In germline, CDR1 is SGHNT, CDR2 YENEEA. J lost 2 bases, V lost 2 bases, and 5 bases had no gene match. The CDR3 reads CASSLLTGIQETQYF. The CDR3 DNA reads TGTGCCAGCAGCTTATTGACAGGGATACAAGAGACCCAGTACTTC. The full variable domain, its missing parts supplied by reference TRBV11-3 and TRBJ2-5, is EAGVVQSPRYKIIEKKQPVAFWCNPISGHNTLYWYLQNLGQGPELLIRYENEEAVDDSQLPKDRFSAERLKGVDSTLKIQPAELGDSAVYLCASSLLTGIQETQYFGPGTRLLVL.

At least ten counts were recorded for this clonotype. V is TRBV30 and J is TRBJ2-2, with 11 bases aligning to TRBD2. V was pared by 4 bases and J by 7 bases, with 5 bases of the junction left unmatched. The CDR3 loop spans 14 amino acids. Germline-derived CDR1 and CDR2 are GTSNPN and SVGIG (reference sequence). The CDR3 DNA sequence: TGTGCCTGGACCCAAACTAGCGGGAGCGGGGAGCTGTTTTTT. The encoded protein is CAWTQTSGSGELFF.

At least ten counts were recorded for this clonotype. The rearrangement joins TRBV10-1 to TRBJ2-7; TRBD2 matches at 8 bases. CDR1 is WNHNN and CDR2 is SYGVQD in the germline V gene (reference sequence). With 6 bases clipped from V and 3 bases from J, the junction kept 7 bases outside the gene matches. This CDR3 comprises 14 residues. The CDR3 bases are TGCGCCAGCAGAAGACGCGGGACTAGCTACGAGCAGTACTTC. Encoded protein: CASRRRGTSYEQYF.

This clonotype appeared many times. The V call is TRBV12-3 or TRBV12-4, the J call TRBJ1-1; TRBD1 agrees at 7 bases. Trimming at V came to 6 bases and at J to 1 base, leaving 5 bases not matched to a gene. The CDR3 totals 14 residues. CDR3 DNA sequence: TGTGCCAGCAGCGAGGGACAGCCGAACACTGAAGCTTTCTTT. This sequence encodes CASSEGQPNTEAFF.

This clonotype was detected ten times or more. This rearrangement joins TRBV28 to TRBJ1-1, with D maybe TRBD1 (5 bases). Germline V gene data show CDR1 as MDHEN and CDR2 as SYDVKM. Between the trimmed V and J ends, which lost 5 bases and 1 base, there was a span of 14 bases. This CDR3 is 15 amino acids long. In DNA form, the CDR3 reads TGTGCCAGCAGTCGCACCGGGACGGCGAACACTGAAGCTTTCTTT. This gives the protein CASSRTGTANTEAFF.

The V gene is TRBV29-1, the J gene TRBJ2-4; D is ambiguous. Germline V gene lookup returns CDR1 SQVTM and CDR2 ANQGSEA. This CDR3 spans 13 amino acids. V was shortened by 5 bases and J by 0 bases, with 8 bases between the two germline ends. The CDR3 DNA reads as TGCAGCGTTCCGACGGTAGCCAAAAACATTCAGTACTTC. Encoded protein: CSVPTVAKNIQYF.

This clonotype showed up many times. This chain uses TRBV6-1 with TRBJ1-2; no clear D. The germline V and J ends were trimmed by 0 bases and 9 bases, with 8 bases remaining between them. There are 12 residues in the CDR3. Germline CDR1 reads MNHNS; CDR2 reads SASEGT. The CDR3 sequence is CASSEAGWSYTF. Here the CDR3 DNA reads TGTGCCAGCAGTGAAGCAGGGTGGAGCTACACCTTC.

V usage is TRBV27 and J usage is TRBJ2-5; D may match TRBD1 or TRBD2 (5 bases each). The germline V gene encodes CDR1 MNHEY and CDR2 SMNVEV (reference sequence). V lost 4 bases to trimming and J lost 1 base, with 16 bases between them. This CDR3 spans 16 amino acids. In DNA, the CDR3 is TGTGCCAGCAGTTCCCCCCCATTCGGGGCCCAAGAGACCCAGTACTTC. It translates to CASSSPPFGAQETQYF.

There are many counts of this clonotype. This chain connects TRBV6-4 to TRBJ2-2, with TRBD2 as a possible D gene (6 bases). Trimming cost V 6 bases and J 0 bases, with 17 bases left between them. Germline-derived CDR1 and CDR2 are MRHNA and SNTAGT. This CDR3 region has 17 residues. The CDR3 loop is CASSGGSGGANTGELFF. The CDR3 DNA sequence: TGTGCCAGCAGCGGAGGGTCGGGCGGAGCGAACACCGGGGAGCTGTTTTTT.

In its sample, this clonotype was seen many times. DNA for the CDR3: TGTGCCAGCAGCGTAGGGACTAATCGGGGTGGCTACACCTTC. It specifies CASSVGTNRGGYTF. This rearrangement joins TRBV9 to TRBJ1-2, with D hard to call. Germline-derived CDR1 and CDR2 are SGDLS and YYNGEE. The CDR3 extends over 14 amino acids. Trimming removed 0 bases from V and 7 bases from J, with 13 bases in between.

This clonotype has at least ten counts. The chain uses TRBV29-1 and TRBJ2-7, with 7 bases identical to TRBD2. The length of the CDR3 is 13 residues. CDR1 is SQVTM and CDR2 is ANQGSEA in the germline V gene. With 4 bases clipped from V and 1 base from J, the junction kept 4 bases outside the gene matches. The CDR3 here is CSVVGGRSYEQYF. DNA of the CDR3: TGCAGCGTTGTCGGGGGGAGGTCCTACGAGCAGTACTTC.

This clonotype was detected many times. The gene calls are TRBV7-2 and TRBJ1-1, with D possibly TRBD1 on 5 matching bases. The ends were cut back, 1 base at V and 7 bases at J, with 13 bases in the middle. CDR3 length equals 14 residues. Germline-derived CDR1 and CDR2 are SGHTA and FQGNSA. The CDR3 here is CASSLVPGLVEAFF. As DNA, the CDR3 is TGTGCCAGCAGCTTAGTGCCAGGGTTGGTTGAAGCTTTCTTT.

This clonotype was observed at least ten times. V is TRBV6-5 and J is TRBJ2-7; 9 bases map to TRBD2. The junction had 21 bases not matched to a gene; V was cut back by 6 bases and J by 0 bases. The CDR3 consists of 20 residues. The V gene's germline CDR1 is MNHEY and CDR2 SVGAGI. For the CDR3, the DNA is TGTGCCAGCAGGGCTAGCGGGATCACCAACATTCCGTCTATCTCCTACGAGCAGTACTTC. This sequence encodes CASRASGITNIPSISYEQYF.

The chain has TRBV28 and TRBJ1-2; the match to TRBD1 covers 7 bases. Losses at the gene ends were 3 bases for V and 4 bases for J; bases not matched to a gene: 11. Germline V gene sequence: CDR1 MDHEN, CDR2 SYDVKM. This CDR3 has 16 residues. The CDR3: CASSLLKTGVVYGYTF. CDR3 bases: TGTGCCAGCAGTTTGCTCAAAACAGGGGTTGTCTATGGCTACACCTTC.

This chain connects TRBV6-2 or TRBV6-3 to TRBJ1-5; D is uncertain. Per germline, CDR1 MNHEY and CDR2 SVGEGT. CDR3 length: 14 residues. V was shortened by 4 bases and J by 9 bases, with 16 bases between the two germline ends. DNA for the CDR3: TGTGCCAGCAGTTTCATAAACCCGTTCGGGCCCCAGCATTTT. Encoded protein: CASSFINPFGPQHF.

At least ten counts were recorded for this clonotype. The chain is built from TRBV6-1 and TRBJ1-6; no clear D gene. CDR3 length: 14 amino acids. Germline loops: CDR1 MNHNS, CDR2 SASEGT. The V end lost 6 bases, the J end lost 5 bases, and 11 bases lay between the germline ends. CDR3 in DNA: TGTGCCAGCAGCTGGAACCGGGATAATTCACCCCTCCACTTT. Residues: CASSWNRDNSPLHF.

This clonotype was detected many times. The chain recombines TRBV27 with TRBJ2-7; 9 bases fit TRBD1. The CDR3 has 13 residues. The ends lost 6 bases at V and 2 bases at J; junction bases unmatched: 2. Germline values: CDR1 MNHEY, CDR2 SMNVEV (reference sequence). The chain's CDR3 is CASSTGGPYEQYF. The DNA of the CDR3 is TGTGCCAGCAGCACAGGGGGCCCCTACGAGCAGTACTTC.

This clonotype was counted many times. The chain links TRBV28 to TRBJ2-2; no reliable D call. V was pared by 5 bases and J by 9 bases, with 10 bases between. CDR3 length equals 12 residues. The V gene's germline CDR1 is MDHEN and CDR2 SYDVKM. As DNA, the CDR3 is TGTGCCAGCAGTGACCCCCACCGGGAGCTGTTTTTT. Its translation: CASSDPHRELFF.

This clonotype was seen many times. The chain links TRBV12-3 or TRBV12-4 to TRBJ2-5; 8 nucleotides line up with TRBD1. Trimming at V came to 5 bases and at J to 4 bases, leaving 6 bases not matched to a gene. This CDR3 comprises 14 residues. CDR3 sequence (DNA): TGTGCCAGCAGTACCGGACAGGGCGGAGAGACCCAGTACTTC. Protein sequence: CASSTGQGGETQYF.

In its sample, this clonotype was seen many times. This chain links TRBV6-5 with TRBJ1-2, with 10 bases aligning to TRBD1. The J segment lost 5 bases and the V segment lost 2 bases, leaving 8 bases of the junction unmatched. The CDR3 runs to 16 residues. Germline V lookup: CDR1 MNHEY, CDR2 SVGAGI. The CDR3 DNA reads as TGTGCCAGCAGTTACCCTGCCCGGGACAGGGGTTATGGCTACACCTTC. Protein product: CASSYPARDRGYGYTF.

Ten or more counts support this clonotype. J is TRBJ2-7 and V is TRBV5-1; a weak D match, TRBD2 (6 bases). V lost 4 bases, J lost 5 bases, and 13 bases lay in between. The CDR3 is made up of 13 amino acids. In germline, CDR1 is SGHRS, CDR2 YFSETQ. CDR3 sequence reads: CASSVTSFNEQYF. The DNA of the CDR3 is TGCGCCAGCAGCGTGACTAGTTTTAACGAGCAGTACTTC. The entire variable domain, with the rest obtained from reference TRBV5-1 and TRBJ2-7, is as follows: KAGVTQTPRYLIKTRGQQVTLSCSPISGHRSVSWYQQTPGQGLQFLFEYFSETQRNKGNFPGRFSGRQFSNSRSEMNVSTLELGDSALYLCASSVTSFNEQYFGPGTRLTVT.

This clonotype has more than one count but fewer than ten. The chain employs TRBV15 and TRBJ2-5, with a weak D call TRBD1 (5 bases). In germline, CDR1 is LNHNV, CDR2 YYDKDF (reference sequence). This CDR3 is 15 amino acids long. Trimming shortened V by 3 bases and J by 5 bases, and 16 bases separated the two germline ends. Here the CDR3 DNA reads TGTGCCACCAGCAGCTTCAACGGCAGGGTGGAGACCCAGTACTTC. It encodes CATSSFNGRVETQYF.

The sample holds many counts of this clonotype. The genes are TRBV7-8 and TRBJ2-2; D uncertain. Germline V lookup: CDR1 SGHVS, CDR2 FQNEAQ. CDR3 length: 12 residues. Trimming cost V 0 bases and J 9 bases, with 5 bases left between them. The CDR3 loop reads CASSLAPRELFF. DNA of the CDR3: TGTGCCAGCAGCTTAGCACCTCGGGAGCTGTTTTTT.

This clonotype came up many times. V is TRBV7-9 and J is TRBJ1-2, with D perhaps matching TRBD1 (5 bases). This CDR3 comprises 14 residues. Trimming removed 1 base from V and 2 bases from J, with 8 bases in between. Germline CDR1 SEHNR, CDR2 FQNEAQ (reference sequence). The DNA of the CDR3 is TGTGCCAGCAGCTTAGGACAGCGGAACTATGGCTACACCTTC. Translating gives CASSLGQRNYGYTF.

This clonotype was found many times. V and J are TRBV7-8 and TRBJ2-7; 8 nucleotides match TRBD1. The CDR3 is made up of 15 amino acids. The trim removed 5 bases at V and 5 bases at J, leaving 11 bases unmatched. In germline, CDR1 is SGHVS, CDR2 FQNEAQ. DNA for the CDR3: TGTGCCAGCAGCATAGGCCGGACAGGGATCGACGAGCAGTACTTC. Encoded protein: CASSIGRTGIDEQYF. Variable domain in full (rest from reference TRBV7-8 and TRBJ2-7): GAGVSQSPRYKVAKRGQDVALRCDPISGHVSLFWYQQALGQGPEFLTYFQNEAQLDKSGLPSDRFFAERPEGSVSTLKIQRTQQEDSAVYLCASSIGRTGIDEQYFGPGTRLTVT.

The rearrangement links TRBV27 to TRBJ2-5, with D perhaps matching TRBD1 or TRBD2 (5 bases each). This CDR3 comprises 17 residues. The germline CDR1 and CDR2 sequences are MNHEY and SMNVEV (reference sequence). V was pared by 3 bases and J by 2 bases, with 19 bases between. This CDR3 is CASSFLGPQSPQETQYF. CDR3 coding DNA: TGTGCCAGCAGTTTTCTGGGACCACAGTCGCCGCAAGAGACCCAGTACTTC.

This rearrangement joins TRBV4-1 to TRBJ1-5; D call uncertain. The CDR3 loop spans 14 amino acids. The V end was cut by 3 bases, the J end by 1 base, with 7 bases between. Germline V lookup: CDR1 MGHRA, CDR2 YSYEKL. CDR3 bases: TGCGCCAGCAGCCAGCCGGCGAGCAATCAGCCCCAGCATTTT. Translated: CASSQPASNQPQHF.

This clonotype was picked up many times. The chain recombines TRBV28 with TRBJ1-6, with a possible D match to TRBD1 (5 bases). CDR3 size: 15 residues. CDR1 MDHEN and CDR2 SYDVKM come from the germline V gene. With 6 bases removed from V and 9 bases from J, the gap between germline ends came to 18 bases. The CDR3 region is CASRKAGTMRSPLHF. The CDR3 nucleotides read TGTGCCAGCAGAAAAGCCGGGACTATGCGTTCACCCCTCCACTTT.